This T cell receptor (beta chain) appears in the sequencing data of a study of T cell repertoires in cytomegalovirus infection. Study in general: It was the public TCR beta signatures that indicated both CMV infection and matching HLA type.

As regards this clonotype: Its antigen is currently unknown.

Study conclusions and caveats: Within the response measured ex vivo, HLA-C-restricted CMV-specific TCR beta clonotypes were dominant. Carriers of CMV plus the relevant HLA were identified by cumulative public TCR beta family frequency.

TCRdb analysed the reads with MiXCR anew, one entry per CDR3 protein. The sample yields more than 150,000 distinct CDR3 sequences, roughly 18% seen once. This CDR3 is built from 14 residues. Trimming at V came to 0 bases and at J to 6 bases, leaving 5 bases not matched to a gene. The germline gives CDR1 SQVTM, CDR2 ANQGSEA. The rearrangement uses TRBV29-1 and TRBJ1-2, with 9 positions matching TRBD1. Sample: CD8+ T cells from PBMCs. The receptor was isolated from a human donor in good health (CMV status not recorded). Some clones in this sample may be carry-over from other donors' samples. The CDR3 sequence: CSVEEIRTGDGYTF. CDR3 bases: TGCAGCGTTGAAGAAATCAGGACAGGGGATGGCTACACCTTC.